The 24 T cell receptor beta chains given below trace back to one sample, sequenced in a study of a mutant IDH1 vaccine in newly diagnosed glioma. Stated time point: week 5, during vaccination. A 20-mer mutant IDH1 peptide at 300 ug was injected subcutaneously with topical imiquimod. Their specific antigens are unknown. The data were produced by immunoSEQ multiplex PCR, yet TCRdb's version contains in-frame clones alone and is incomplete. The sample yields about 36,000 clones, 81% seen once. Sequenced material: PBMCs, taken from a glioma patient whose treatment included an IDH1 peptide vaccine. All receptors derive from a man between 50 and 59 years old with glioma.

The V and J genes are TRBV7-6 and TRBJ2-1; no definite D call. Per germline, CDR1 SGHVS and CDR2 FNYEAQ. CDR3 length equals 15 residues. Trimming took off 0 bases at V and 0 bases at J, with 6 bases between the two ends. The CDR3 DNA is TGTGCCAGCAGCTTAGCGGTTAGCTCCTACAATGAGCAGTTCTTC. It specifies CASSLAVSSYNEQFF.

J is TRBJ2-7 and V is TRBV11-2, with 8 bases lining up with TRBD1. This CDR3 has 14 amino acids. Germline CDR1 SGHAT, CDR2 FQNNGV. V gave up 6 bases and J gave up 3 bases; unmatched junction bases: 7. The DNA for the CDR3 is TGTGCCAGCAGATCGGGACAGGAGTTCTACGAGCAGTACTTC. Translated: CASRSGQEFYEQYF.

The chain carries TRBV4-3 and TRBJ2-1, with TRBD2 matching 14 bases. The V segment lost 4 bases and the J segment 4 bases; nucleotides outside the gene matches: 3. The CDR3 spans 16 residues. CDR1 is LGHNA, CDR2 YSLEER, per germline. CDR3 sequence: CASSRLAGGQYNEQFF. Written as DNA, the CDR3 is TGCGCCAGCAGCCGACTAGCGGGGGGGCAGTACAATGAGCAGTTCTTC.

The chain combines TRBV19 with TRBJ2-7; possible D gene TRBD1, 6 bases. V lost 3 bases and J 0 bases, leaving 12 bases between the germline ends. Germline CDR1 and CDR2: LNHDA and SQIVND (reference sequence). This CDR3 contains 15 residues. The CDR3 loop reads CASSIGGGYSYEQYF. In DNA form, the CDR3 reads TGTGCCAGTAGTATTGGGGGCGGATACTCCTACGAGCAGTACTTC.

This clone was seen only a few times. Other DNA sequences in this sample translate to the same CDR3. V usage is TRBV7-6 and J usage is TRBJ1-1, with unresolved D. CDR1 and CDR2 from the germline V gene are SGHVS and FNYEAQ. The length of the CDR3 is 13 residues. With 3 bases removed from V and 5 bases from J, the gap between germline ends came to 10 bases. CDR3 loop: CASSLKGGTEAFF. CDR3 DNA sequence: TGTGCCAGCAGCTTGAAAGGAGGGACTGAAGCTTTCTTT.

The CDR3 region has the DNA TGTGCCAGCAGTTCGGACAGGGTGAACACTGAAGCTTTCTTT. Translating gives CASSSDRVNTEAFF. This chain connects TRBV6-5 to TRBJ1-1, with 8 bases that match TRBD1. This CDR3 spans 14 amino acids. Per the germline V gene, CDR1 is MNHEY and CDR2 is SVGAGI. With 4 bases clipped from V and 0 bases from J, the junction kept 1 base outside the gene matches.

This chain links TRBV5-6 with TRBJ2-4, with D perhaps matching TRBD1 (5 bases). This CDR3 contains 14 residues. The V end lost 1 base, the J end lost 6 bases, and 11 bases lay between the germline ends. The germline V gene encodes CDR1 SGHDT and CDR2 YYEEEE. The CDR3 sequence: CASSLRGGVNIQYF. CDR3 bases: TGTGCCAGCAGCTTGAGGGGTGGGGTAAACATTCAGTACTTC.

The CDR3 nucleotides are TGTGCCAGCAGCTCACCGGGACAGGCTGAAGCTTTCTTT. As protein: CASSSPGQAEAFF. The chain has TRBV11-2 and TRBJ1-1, with 8 nucleotides matching TRBD1. The J segment lost 6 bases and the V segment lost 4 bases, leaving 4 bases of the junction unmatched. The CDR3 runs 13 residues. From germline, CDR1 is SGHAT and CDR2 FQNNGV. Combining the CDR3 with reference TRBV11-2 and TRBJ1-1 gives the whole variable domain EAGVAQSPRYKIIEKRQSVAFWCNPISGHATLYWYQQILGQGPKLLIQFQNNGVVDDSQLPKDRFSAERLKGVDSTLKIQPAKLEDSAVYLCASSSPGQAEAFFGQGTRLTVV.

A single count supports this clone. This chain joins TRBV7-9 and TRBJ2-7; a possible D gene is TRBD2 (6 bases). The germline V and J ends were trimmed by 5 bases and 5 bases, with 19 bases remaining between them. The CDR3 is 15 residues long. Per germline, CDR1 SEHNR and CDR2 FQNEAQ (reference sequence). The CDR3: CASSPGVALSDEQYF. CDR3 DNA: TGTGCCAGCAGCCCGGGGGTTGCCTTGTCCGACGAGCAGTACTTC. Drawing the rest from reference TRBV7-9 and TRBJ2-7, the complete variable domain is DTGVSQNPRHKITKRGQNVTFRCDPISEHNRLYWYRQTLGQGPEFLTYFQNEAQLEKSRLLSDRFSAERPKGSFSTLEIQRTEQGDSAMYLCASSPGVALSDEQYFGPGTRLTVT.

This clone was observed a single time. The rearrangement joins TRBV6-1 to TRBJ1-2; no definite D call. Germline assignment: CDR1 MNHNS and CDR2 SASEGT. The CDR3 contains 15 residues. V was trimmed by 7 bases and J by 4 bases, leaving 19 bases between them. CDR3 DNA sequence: TGTGCCAGCACTCTCATACCGGGCGCCGGCTATGGCTACACCTTC. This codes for CASTLIPGAGYGYTF.

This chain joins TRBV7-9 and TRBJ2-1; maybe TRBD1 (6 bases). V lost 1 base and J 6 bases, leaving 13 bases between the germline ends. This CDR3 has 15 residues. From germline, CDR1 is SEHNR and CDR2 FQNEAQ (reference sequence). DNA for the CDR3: TGTGCCAGCAGCTTAGAAGGGGGAAATCTCAATGAGCAGTTCTTC. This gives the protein CASSLEGGNLNEQFF.

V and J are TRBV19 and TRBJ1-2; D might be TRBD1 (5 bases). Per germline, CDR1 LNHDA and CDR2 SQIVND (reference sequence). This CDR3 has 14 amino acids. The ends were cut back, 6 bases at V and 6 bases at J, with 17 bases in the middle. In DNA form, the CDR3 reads TGTGCCAGTAGACCGGGGGGAGGGCTCGATGGCTACACCTTC. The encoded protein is CASRPGGGLDGYTF.

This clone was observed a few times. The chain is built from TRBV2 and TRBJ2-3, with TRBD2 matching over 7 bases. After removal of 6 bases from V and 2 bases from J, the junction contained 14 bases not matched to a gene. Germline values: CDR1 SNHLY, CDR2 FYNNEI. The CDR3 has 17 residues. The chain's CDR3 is CASRAVRSAGITDTQYF. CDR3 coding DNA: TGTGCCAGCAGGGCTGTGAGGTCAGCGGGGATCACAGATACGCAGTATTTT.

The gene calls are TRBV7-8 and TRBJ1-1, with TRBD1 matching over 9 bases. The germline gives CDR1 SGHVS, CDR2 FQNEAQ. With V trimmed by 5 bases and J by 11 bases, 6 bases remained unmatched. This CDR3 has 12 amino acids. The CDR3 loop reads CASSPGQGWAFF. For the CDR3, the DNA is TGTGCCAGCAGCCCCGGACAGGGGTGGGCTTTCTTT.

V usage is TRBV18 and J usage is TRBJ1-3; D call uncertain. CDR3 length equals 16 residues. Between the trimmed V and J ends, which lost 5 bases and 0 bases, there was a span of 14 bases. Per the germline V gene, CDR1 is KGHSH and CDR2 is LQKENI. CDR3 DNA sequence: TGTGCCAGCTCAATTGGCCTGGAGAGCTCTGGAAACACCATATATTTT. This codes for CASSIGLESSGNTIYF.

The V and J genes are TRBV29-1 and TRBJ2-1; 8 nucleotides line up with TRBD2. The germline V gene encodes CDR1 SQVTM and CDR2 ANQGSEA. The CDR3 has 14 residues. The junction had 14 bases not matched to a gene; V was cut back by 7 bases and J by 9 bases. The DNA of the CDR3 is TGCAGCGCACGGACTAGCCGTCCATCTGGTGAGCAGTTCTTC. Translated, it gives CSARTSRPSGEQFF.

CDR3 nucleotide sequence: TGTGCCAGCAGCCACCCCCGGACGACAGGGGGCCAACCTTATGGCTACACCTTC. Its translation: CASSHPRTTGGQPYGYTF. This chain uses TRBV4-2 with TRBJ1-2, with 10 positions matching TRBD1. Looked up from germline, CDR1 is LGHNA and CDR2 is YNFKEQ. Unmatched junction bases numbered 15, after V lost 3 bases and J lost 5 bases. This CDR3 is built from 18 residues.

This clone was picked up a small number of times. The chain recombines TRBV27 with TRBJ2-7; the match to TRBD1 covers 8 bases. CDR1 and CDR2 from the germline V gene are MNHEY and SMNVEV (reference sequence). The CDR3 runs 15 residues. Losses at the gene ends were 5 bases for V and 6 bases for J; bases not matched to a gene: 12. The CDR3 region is CASSDMDRAGGEQYF. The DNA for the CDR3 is TGTGCCAGCAGTGATATGGACAGGGCAGGAGGCGAGCAGTACTTC.

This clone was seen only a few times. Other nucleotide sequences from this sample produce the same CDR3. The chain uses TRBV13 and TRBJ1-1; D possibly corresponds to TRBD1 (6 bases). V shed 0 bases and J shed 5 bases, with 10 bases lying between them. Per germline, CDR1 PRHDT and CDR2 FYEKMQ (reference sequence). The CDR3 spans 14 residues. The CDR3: CASSLGVRGTEAFF. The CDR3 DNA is TGTGCCAGCAGCTTAGGAGTTAGGGGGACTGAAGCTTTCTTT.

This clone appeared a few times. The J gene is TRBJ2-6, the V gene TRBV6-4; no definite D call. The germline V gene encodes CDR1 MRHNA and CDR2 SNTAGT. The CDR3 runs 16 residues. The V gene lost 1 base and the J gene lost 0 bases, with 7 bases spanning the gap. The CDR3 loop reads CASSDYSTSGANVLTF. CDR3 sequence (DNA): TGTGCCAGCAGTGACTACAGCACCTCTGGGGCCAACGTCCTGACTTTC.

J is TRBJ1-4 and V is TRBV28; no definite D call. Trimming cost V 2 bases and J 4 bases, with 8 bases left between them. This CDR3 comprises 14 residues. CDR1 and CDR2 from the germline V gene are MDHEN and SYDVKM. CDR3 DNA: TGTGCCAGCAGTTTAGCGGGCGGTAATGAAAAACTGTTTTTT. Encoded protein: CASSLAGGNEKLFF.

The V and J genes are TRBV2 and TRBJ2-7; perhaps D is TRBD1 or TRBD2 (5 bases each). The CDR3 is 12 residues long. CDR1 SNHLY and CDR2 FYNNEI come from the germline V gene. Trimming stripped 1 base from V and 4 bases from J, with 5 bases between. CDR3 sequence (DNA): TGTGCCAGCAGTGAAGGGGGGTACGAGCAGTACTTC. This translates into CASSEGGYEQYF.

The CDR3 spells CASTRGPPDTQYF. In DNA, the CDR3 is TGTGCCAGCACAAGGGGGCCGCCAGATACGCAGTATTTT. The rearrangement links TRBV28 to TRBJ2-3; 7 bases fit TRBD1. This CDR3 is built from 13 residues. Germline lookup yields CDR1 MDHEN and CDR2 SYDVKM. V trimming: 7 bases; J trimming: 4 bases; junction bases outside the gene matches: 5. Full variable domain (outside the CDR3, taken from reference TRBV28 and TRBJ2-3): DVKVTQSSRYLVKRTGEKVFLECVQDMDHENMFWYRQDPGLGLRLIYFSYDVKMKEKGDIPEGYSVSREKKERFSLILESASTNQTSMYLCASTRGPPDTQYFGPGTRLTVL.

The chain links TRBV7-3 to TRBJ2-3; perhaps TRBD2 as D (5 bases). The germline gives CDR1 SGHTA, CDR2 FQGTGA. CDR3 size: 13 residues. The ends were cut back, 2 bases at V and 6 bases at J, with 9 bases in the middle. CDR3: CASSLAGDDTQYF. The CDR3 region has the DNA TGTGCCAGCAGCTTAGCGGGTGATGATACGCAGTATTTT.